The 27 T cell receptor beta chains below all came from one sample that was sequenced in a study of cytotoxic CD8 clonotypes in ibrutinib-treated CLL. Assay: immunoSEQ multiplex PCR; the TCRdb copy retains only in-frame clones and omits some. The sample consists of around 310,000 clones, about 80% of them appearing once. The sequences come from PBMCs, collected before ibrutinib treatment. These receptors originate from a human donor with chronic lymphocytic leukemia.

This chain connects TRBV27 to TRBJ2-3, with 15 bases identical to TRBD2. The germline gives CDR1 MNHEY, CDR2 SMNVEV (reference sequence). The CDR3 is 18 amino acids. Trimming took 1 base from V and 2 from J; bases not matched to a gene: 4. The CDR3 is CASSLLGLAGGSTDTQYF. Here the CDR3 DNA reads TGTGCCAGCAGTTTATTGGGACTAGCGGGAGGTTCCACAGATACGCAGTATTTT.

In its sample, this clone was seen a few times. This chain connects TRBV6-1 to TRBJ2-7; no clear D. Between the trimmed V and J ends, which lost 0 bases and 2 bases, there was a span of 11 bases. Germline values: CDR1 MNHNS, CDR2 SASEGT. The CDR3 sequence is 15 residues long. The CDR3 DNA sequence: TGTGCCAGCAGTGAAGCGCGGCTTTTTGCCTACGAGCAGTACTTC. This translates into CASSEARLFAYEQYF.

The J gene is TRBJ2-2, the V gene TRBV7-2; 7 nucleotides match TRBD2. Germline V lookup: CDR1 SGHTA, CDR2 FQGNSA. The CDR3 has 16 residues. J lost 5 bases, V lost 5 bases, and 11 bases had no gene match. CDR3 nucleotides: TGTGCCAGCAGCCCCCGTCCTAGCGGAGCGACCGGGGAGCTGTTTTTT. This sequence encodes CASSPRPSGATGELFF.

The V and J genes are TRBV27 and TRBJ2-2; 7 nucleotides line up with TRBD2. J was trimmed by 3 bases and V by 5 bases; bases with no gene match: 18. Germline loops: CDR1 MNHEY, CDR2 SMNVEV (reference sequence). The CDR3 covers 19 residues. The CDR3 loop reads CASSPLWREISFDTGELFF. CDR3 DNA: TGTGCCAGCAGTCCCCTCTGGCGGGAGATTTCATTCGACACCGGGGAGCTGTTTTTT.

The chain carries TRBV7-7 and TRBJ2-5; the match to TRBD1 covers 7 bases. CDR3 length: 14 residues. Trimming took 5 bases from V and 5 from J; bases not matched to a gene: 8. Germline V gene sequence: CDR1 SSHAT, CDR2 FNYEAQ (reference sequence). The CDR3 DNA reads TGTGCCAGCAGCCCCGGGACAGCAGCGGAGACCCAGTACTTC. Translation gives CASSPGTAAETQYF.

The chain links TRBV2 to TRBJ2-7; 14 bases align to TRBD2. CDR1 and CDR2 from the germline V gene are SNHLY and FYNNEI. Trimming cost V 5 bases and J 7 bases; bases outside gene matches: 4. This CDR3 is 14 amino acids long. The CDR3 DNA sequence: TGTGCCAGCAGTATAGGGACTAGCGGGAGAGAGCAGTACTTC. It is translated as CASSIGTSGREQYF.

This chain connects TRBV5-6 to TRBJ2-4, with a weak D call TRBD2 (6 bases). CDR1 is SGHDT and CDR2 is YYEEEE in the germline V gene. The CDR3 loop spans 12 amino acids. Trimming took off 1 base at V and 9 bases at J, with 8 bases between the two ends. Written as DNA, the CDR3 is TGTGCCAGCAGCTTGCGGGGAGGCATTCAGTACTTC. It yields the protein CASSLRGGIQYF. Supplemented by reference TRBV5-6 and TRBJ2-4, the full variable domain reads DAGVTQSPTHLIKTRGQQVTLRCSPKSGHDTVSWYQQALGQGPQFIFQYYEEEERQRGNFPDRFSGHQFPNYSSELNVNALLLGDSALYLCASSLRGGIQYFGAGTRLSVL.

The rearrangement joins TRBV15 to TRBJ2-1, with D unclear. Germline values: CDR1 LNHNV, CDR2 YYDKDF (reference sequence). This CDR3 contains 17 residues. V was cut by 0 bases and J by 5 bases, with 17 bases left in between. The CDR3 DNA reads as TGTGCCACCAGCAGAGATCGCCAGAATAGCCTCGACAATGAGCAGTTCTTC. It encodes CATSRDRQNSLDNEQFF.

The rearrangement uses TRBV20-1 and TRBJ2-1; maybe TRBD1 (5 bases). The CDR3 is 10 residues long. Trimming removed 5 bases at V and 7 bases at J, with 6 bases between. From germline, CDR1 is DFQATT and CDR2 SNEGSKA (reference sequence). The CDR3 nucleotides read TGCAGTGCTGCAGGGAATGAGCAGTTCTTC. This translates into CSAAGNEQFF.

Turning to this clone: This specimen includes other DNA sequences encoding the same CDR3. This chain joins TRBV20-1 and TRBJ2-7; D is uncertain. This CDR3 is 10 amino acids long. The germline V gene encodes CDR1 DFQATT and CDR2 SNEGSKA (reference sequence). Trimming took off 6 bases at V and 1 base at J, with 4 bases between the two ends. Here the CDR3 reads CSAVSYEQYF. CDR3 DNA sequence: TGCAGTGCCGTATCCTACGAGCAGTACTTC.

The rearrangement joins TRBV25-1 to TRBJ1-5; possibly TRBD1 for D (5 bases). Looked up from germline, CDR1 is MGHDK and CDR2 is SYGVNS. V shed 4 bases and J shed 5 bases, with 9 bases lying between them. The CDR3 consists of 13 residues. The CDR3: CASSGVGHQPQHF. DNA for the CDR3: TGTGCCAGCAGTGGGGTGGGACATCAGCCCCAGCATTTT.

The chain uses TRBV11-3 and TRBJ1-3; D not certain. In germline, CDR1 is SGHNT, CDR2 YENEEA. This CDR3 region has 15 residues. Deletions cut 1 base from V and 3 bases from J, with 10 bases between. The CDR3 sequence: CASSLGHAGGNTIYF. The CDR3 DNA reads as TGTGCCAGCAGCTTAGGACACGCCGGTGGAAACACCATATATTTT.

This sequence joins TRBV13 and TRBJ1-4, with TRBD1 as a possible D gene (6 bases). Germline CDR1 and CDR2: PRHDT and FYEKMQ (reference sequence). The V end was cut by 1 base, the J end by 5 bases, with 17 bases between. CDR3 length: 17 residues. Written as DNA, the CDR3 is TGTGCCAGCAGCTTAGCAGATTCCAGGGGCCCGAATGAAAAACTGTTTTTT. Protein product: CASSLADSRGPNEKLFF.

A few counts support this clone. The V gene is TRBV7-8, the J gene TRBJ2-1, with D possibly being TRBD1 (5 bases). Trimming stripped 5 bases from V and 6 bases from J, with 11 bases between. This CDR3 is 13 amino acids long. Germline-derived CDR1 and CDR2 are SGHVS and FQNEAQ. The CDR3 DNA sequence: TGTGCCAGCAGCAATGGGGCAGTCAATGAGCAGTTCTTC. Translated, it gives CASSNGAVNEQFF.

This clone was picked up one time. This sequence joins TRBV5-4 and TRBJ1-1; a weak D match, TRBD1 (5 bases). Germline V gene lookup returns CDR1 SGHNT and CDR2 YYREEE (reference sequence). Trimming shortened V by 0 bases and J by 1 base, and 10 bases separated the two germline ends. The CDR3 is made up of 15 amino acids. CDR3 amino acids: CASSLVGAPNTEAFF. For the CDR3, the DNA is TGTGCCAGCAGCTTGGTAGGGGCCCCGAACACTGAAGCTTTCTTT.

This clone was found once. This chain uses TRBV5-4 with TRBJ2-5; D assignment may be TRBD1 or TRBD2 (5 bases each). The length of the CDR3 is 13 residues. Trimming shortened V by 4 bases and J by 1 base, and 8 bases separated the two germline ends. Germline CDR1 reads SGHNT; CDR2 reads YYREEE (reference sequence). CDR3 protein: CASSPGTQETQYF. In DNA form, the CDR3 reads TGTGCCAGCAGCCCCGGGACCCAAGAGACCCAGTACTTC.

The chain has TRBV5-1 and TRBJ2-7, with TRBD1 matching 10 bases. Germline CDR1 SGHRS, CDR2 YFSETQ. The CDR3 is 15 residues long. The V gene end was trimmed by 5 bases and the J gene end by 3 bases; junction bases not matched to a gene: 8. CDR3 bases: TGCGCCAGCAGGCATCCGGGACAGGGGCTCTACGAGCAGTACTTC. This gives the protein CASRHPGQGLYEQYF.

The chain joins TRBV10-1 to TRBJ2-5; D possibly corresponds to TRBD2 (5 bases). This CDR3 has 16 residues. Trimming shortened V by 5 bases and J by 2 bases, and 18 bases separated the two germline ends. Germline CDR1 reads WNHNN; CDR2 reads SYGVQD (reference sequence). CDR3 loop: CASSSGLAAQQETQYF. The CDR3 DNA sequence: TGCGCCAGCAGTTCCGGACTGGCCGCACAGCAAGAGACCCAGTACTTC.

In its sample, this clone was seen a few times. The chain combines TRBV28 with TRBJ1-2; D is unresolved. Germline CDR1 reads MDHEN; CDR2 reads SYDVKM. The CDR3 consists of 12 residues. V gave up 6 bases and J gave up 6 bases, with 11 bases separating them. Here the CDR3 DNA reads TGTGCCAGCAGCTCCGTGGGCGATGGCTACACCTTC. Translating it yields CASSSVGDGYTF.

In this sample, this clone turned up a few times. The chain combines TRBV4-1 with TRBJ2-2; D not resolved. V was trimmed by 4 bases and J by 1 base, leaving 7 bases between them. The germline V gene encodes CDR1 MGHRA and CDR2 YSYEKL. The CDR3 loop spans 14 amino acids. CDR3 protein: CASSLIMNTGELFF. CDR3 nucleotides: TGCGCCAGCAGCCTAATTATGAACACCGGGGAGCTGTTTTTT.

This clone has more than one count but fewer than ten. V and J are TRBV18 and TRBJ2-7, with TRBD1 identical over 12 bases. Trimming cost V 6 bases and J 4 bases; bases outside gene matches: 7. The CDR3 totals 15 residues. Germline V CDR1 and CDR2: KGHSH, LQKENI. The CDR3 reads CASSPGTGGGYEQYF. CDR3 coding DNA: TGTGCCAGCTCCCCCGGGACAGGGGGCGGATACGAGCAGTACTTC.

This sequence joins TRBV28 and TRBJ2-7; 11 nucleotides agree with TRBD2. The junction had 7 bases not matched to a gene; V was cut back by 5 bases and J by 4 bases. This CDR3 is 15 amino acids long. CDR1 is MDHEN, CDR2 SYDVKM, per germline. The CDR3 DNA is TGTGCCAGCAGTCCAAGACTAGCGGGACGATACGAGCAGTACTTC. Translation: CASSPRLAGRYEQYF.

The genes are TRBV6-1 and TRBJ2-7, with D tentatively TRBD1 (5 bases). Germline lookup yields CDR1 MNHNS and CDR2 SASEGT. With 4 bases removed from V and 9 bases from J, the gap between germline ends came to 16 bases. There are 13 residues in the CDR3. Here the CDR3 DNA reads TGTGCCAGCAGTGCAAACACAGGTCCAACGCAGTACTTC. Amino acids: CASSANTGPTQYF.

V usage is TRBV5-1 and J usage is TRBJ2-5; D not certain. Trimming pared 5 bases from V and 1 base from J, leaving 9 bases between. Looked up from germline, CDR1 is SGHRS and CDR2 is YFSETQ. The CDR3 consists of 13 residues. CDR3 in amino acids: CASRLAPQETQYF. The CDR3 DNA is TGCGCCAGCAGATTAGCACCCCAAGAGACCCAGTACTTC.

The chain is built from TRBV25-1 and TRBJ1-1; TRBD1 matches 8 bases. With 4 bases clipped from V and 1 base from J, the junction kept 5 bases outside the gene matches. Germline V gene sequence: CDR1 MGHDK, CDR2 SYGVNS. The CDR3 consists of 15 residues. CDR3 nucleotide sequence: TGTGCCAGCAGTGCCTTAGACAGGGGGAACACTGAAGCTTTCTTT. Encoded protein: CASSALDRGNTEAFF.

The chain combines TRBV13 with TRBJ2-7, with unresolved D. The CDR3 has 11 residues. CDR1 PRHDT and CDR2 FYEKMQ come from the germline V gene (reference sequence). V lost 5 bases and J lost 1, with 3 bases in between. CDR3 DNA sequence: TGTGCCAGCAGCGTTTCCTACGAGCAGTACTTC. Translation gives CASSVSYEQYF.

J is TRBJ1-1 and V is TRBV7-2, with D possibly being TRBD1 (5 bases). The V end lost 5 bases, the J end lost 11 bases, and 15 bases lay between the germline ends. CDR1 is SGHTA and CDR2 is FQGNSA in the germline V gene. The CDR3 is made up of 12 amino acids. CDR3 sequence (DNA): TGTGCCAGCAGCATCCCTCCGACAGCGGCTTTCTTT. Amino acids: CASSIPPTAAFF.